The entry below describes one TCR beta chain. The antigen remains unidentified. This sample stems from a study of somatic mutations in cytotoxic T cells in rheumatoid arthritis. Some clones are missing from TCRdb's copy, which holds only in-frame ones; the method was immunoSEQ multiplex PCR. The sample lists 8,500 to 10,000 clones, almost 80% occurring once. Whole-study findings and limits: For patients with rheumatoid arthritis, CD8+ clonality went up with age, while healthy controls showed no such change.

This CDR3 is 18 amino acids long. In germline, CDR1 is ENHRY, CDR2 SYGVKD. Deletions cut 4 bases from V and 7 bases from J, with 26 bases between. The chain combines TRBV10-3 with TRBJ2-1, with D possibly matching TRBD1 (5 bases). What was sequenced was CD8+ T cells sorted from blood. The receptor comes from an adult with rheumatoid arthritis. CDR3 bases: TGTGCCATCAGTGGGGGCCTGCGTTGGCCCTCTCACCGGAATGAGCAGTTCTTC. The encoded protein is CAISGGLRWPSHRNEQFF.